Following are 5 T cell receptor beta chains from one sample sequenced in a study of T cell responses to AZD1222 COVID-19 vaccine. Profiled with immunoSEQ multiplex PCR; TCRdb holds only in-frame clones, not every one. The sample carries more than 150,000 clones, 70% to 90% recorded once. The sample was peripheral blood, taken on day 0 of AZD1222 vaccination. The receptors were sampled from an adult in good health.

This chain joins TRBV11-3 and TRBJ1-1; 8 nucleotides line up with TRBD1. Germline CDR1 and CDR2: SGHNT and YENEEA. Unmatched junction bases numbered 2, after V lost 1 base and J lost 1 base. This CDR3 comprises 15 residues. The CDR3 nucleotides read TGTGCCAGCAGCTTAGCCGGACAGGGGAACACTGAAGCTTTCTTT. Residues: CASSLAGQGNTEAFF.

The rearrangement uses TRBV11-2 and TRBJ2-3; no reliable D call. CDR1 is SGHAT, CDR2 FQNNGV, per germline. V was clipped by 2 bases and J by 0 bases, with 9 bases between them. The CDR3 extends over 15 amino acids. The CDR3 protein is CASSLTTSSTDTQYF. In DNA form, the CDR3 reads TGTGCCAGCAGCTTAACAACATCTAGCACAGATACGCAGTATTTT.

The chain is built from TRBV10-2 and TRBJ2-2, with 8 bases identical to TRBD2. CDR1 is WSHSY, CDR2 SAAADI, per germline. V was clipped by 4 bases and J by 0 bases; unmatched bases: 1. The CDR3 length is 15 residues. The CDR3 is CASSVLAANTGELFF. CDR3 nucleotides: TGCGCCAGCAGTGTACTAGCGGCGAACACCGGGGAGCTGTTTTTT.

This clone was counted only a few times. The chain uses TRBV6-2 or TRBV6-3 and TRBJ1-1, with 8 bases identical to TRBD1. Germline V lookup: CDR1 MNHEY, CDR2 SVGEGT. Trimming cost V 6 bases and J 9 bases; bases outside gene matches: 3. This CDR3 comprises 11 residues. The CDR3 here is CASSRTGQAFF. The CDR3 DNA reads TGTGCCAGCAGCCGGACAGGGCAAGCTTTCTTT.

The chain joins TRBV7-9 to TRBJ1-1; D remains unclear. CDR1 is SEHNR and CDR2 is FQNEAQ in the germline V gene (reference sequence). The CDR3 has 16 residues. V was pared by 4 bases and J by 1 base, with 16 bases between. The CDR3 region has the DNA TGTGCCAGCAGCTACACCCCCACCATGGGGAACACTGAAGCTTTCTTT. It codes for CASSYTPTMGNTEAFF. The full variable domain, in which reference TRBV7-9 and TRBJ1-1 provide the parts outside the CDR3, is DTGVSQNPRHKITKRGQNVTFRCDPISEHNRLYWYRQTLGQGPEFLTYFQNEAQLEKSRLLSDRFSAERPKGSFSTLEIQRTEQGDSAMYLCASSYTPTMGNTEAFFGQGTRLTVV.